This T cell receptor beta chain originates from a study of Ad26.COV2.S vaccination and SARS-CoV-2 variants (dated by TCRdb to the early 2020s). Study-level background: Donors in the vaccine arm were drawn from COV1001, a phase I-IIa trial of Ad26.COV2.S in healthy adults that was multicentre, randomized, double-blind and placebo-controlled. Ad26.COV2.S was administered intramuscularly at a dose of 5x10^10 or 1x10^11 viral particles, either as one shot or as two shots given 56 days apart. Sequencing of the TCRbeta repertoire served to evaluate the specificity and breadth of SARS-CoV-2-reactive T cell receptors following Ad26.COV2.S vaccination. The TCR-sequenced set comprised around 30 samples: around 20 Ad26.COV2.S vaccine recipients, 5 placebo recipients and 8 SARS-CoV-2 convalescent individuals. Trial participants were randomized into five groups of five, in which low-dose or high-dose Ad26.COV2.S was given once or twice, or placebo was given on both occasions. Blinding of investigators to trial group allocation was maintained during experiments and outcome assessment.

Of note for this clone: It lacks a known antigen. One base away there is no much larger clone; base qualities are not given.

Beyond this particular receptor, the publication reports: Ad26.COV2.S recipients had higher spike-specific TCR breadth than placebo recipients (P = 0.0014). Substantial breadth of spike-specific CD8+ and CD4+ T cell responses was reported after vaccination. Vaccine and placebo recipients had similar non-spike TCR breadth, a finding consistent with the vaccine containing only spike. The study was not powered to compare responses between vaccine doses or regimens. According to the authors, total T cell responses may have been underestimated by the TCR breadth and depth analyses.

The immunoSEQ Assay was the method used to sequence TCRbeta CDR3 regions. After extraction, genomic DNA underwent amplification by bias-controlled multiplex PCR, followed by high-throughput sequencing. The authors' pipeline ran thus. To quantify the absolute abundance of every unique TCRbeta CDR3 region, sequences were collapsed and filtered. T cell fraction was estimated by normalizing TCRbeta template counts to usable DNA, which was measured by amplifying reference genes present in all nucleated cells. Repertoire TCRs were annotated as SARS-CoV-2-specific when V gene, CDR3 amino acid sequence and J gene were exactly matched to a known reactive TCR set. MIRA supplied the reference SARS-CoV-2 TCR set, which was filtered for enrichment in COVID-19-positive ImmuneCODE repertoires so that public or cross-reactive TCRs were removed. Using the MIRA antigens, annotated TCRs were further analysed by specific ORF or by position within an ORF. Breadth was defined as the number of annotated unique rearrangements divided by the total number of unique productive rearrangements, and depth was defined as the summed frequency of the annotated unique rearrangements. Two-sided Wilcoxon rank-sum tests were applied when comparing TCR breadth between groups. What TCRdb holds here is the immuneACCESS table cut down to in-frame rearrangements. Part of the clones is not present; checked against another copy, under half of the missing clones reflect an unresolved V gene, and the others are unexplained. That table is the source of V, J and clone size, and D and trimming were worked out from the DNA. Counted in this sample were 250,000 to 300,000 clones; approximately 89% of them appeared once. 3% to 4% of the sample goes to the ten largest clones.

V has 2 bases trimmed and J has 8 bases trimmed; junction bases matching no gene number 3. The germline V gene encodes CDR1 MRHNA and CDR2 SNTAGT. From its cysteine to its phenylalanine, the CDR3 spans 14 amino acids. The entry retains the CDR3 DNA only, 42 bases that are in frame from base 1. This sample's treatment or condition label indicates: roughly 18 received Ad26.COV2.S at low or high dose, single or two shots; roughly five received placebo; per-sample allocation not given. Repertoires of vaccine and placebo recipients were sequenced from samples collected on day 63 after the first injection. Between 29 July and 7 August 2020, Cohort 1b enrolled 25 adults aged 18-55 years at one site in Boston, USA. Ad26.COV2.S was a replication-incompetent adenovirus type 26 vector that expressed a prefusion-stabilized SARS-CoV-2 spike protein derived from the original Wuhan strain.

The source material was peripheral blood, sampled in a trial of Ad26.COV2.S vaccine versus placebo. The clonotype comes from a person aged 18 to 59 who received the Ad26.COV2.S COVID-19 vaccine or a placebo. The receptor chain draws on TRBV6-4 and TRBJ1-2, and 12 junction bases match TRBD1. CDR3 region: CASSDTGQGAGYTF. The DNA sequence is TGTGCCAGCAGTGACACGGGACAGGGGGCCGGCTACACCTTC.